These 24 T cell receptor beta chains were sequenced from one sample in a study of T cell responses to AZD1222 COVID-19 vaccine. Profiling relied on immunoSEQ multiplex PCR, and the TCRdb table lists in-frame clones only, not all of them. The sample gives some 130,000 clones, more than 85% of which show up once; around 3.2% is in the top ten. The sequences come from peripheral blood, collected on day 0 of AZD1222 vaccination. The receptors shown here come from an adult in good health.

The chain combines TRBV7-2 with TRBJ2-1, with D tentatively TRBD1 (5 bases). Germline V gene sequence: CDR1 SGHTA, CDR2 FQGNSA. The CDR3 has 16 amino acids. With 6 bases removed from V and 3 bases from J, the gap between germline ends came to 18 bases. The CDR3 protein is CASRMKIQGNYNEQFF. The CDR3 DNA follows: TGTGCCAGCAGGATGAAGATCCAGGGAAACTACAATGAGCAGTTCTTC.

The rearrangement links TRBV2 to TRBJ2-3; D tentatively reads TRBD1 or TRBD2 (5 bases each). Trimming shortened V by 6 bases and J by 5 bases, and 15 bases separated the two germline ends. The CDR3 extends over 14 amino acids. Germline loops: CDR1 SNHLY, CDR2 FYNNEI. In DNA, the CDR3 is TGTGCCAGCAGGGGGACGGAAGGTGGAGATACGCAGTATTTT. This sequence encodes CASRGTEGGDTQYF.

The chain has TRBV28 and TRBJ2-2, with 7 bases that match TRBD2. The germline CDR1 and CDR2 sequences are MDHEN and SYDVKM. The CDR3 has 13 amino acids. V lost 10 bases and J lost 2; bases outside the gene matches: 4. The CDR3 region has the DNA TGTGCCAACGGACTAGAAAACACCGGGGAGCTGTTTTTT. It yields the protein CANGLENTGELFF.

The rearrangement uses TRBV28 and TRBJ1-6; TRBD1 agrees at 7 bases. This CDR3 contains 15 residues. The germline gives CDR1 MDHEN, CDR2 SYDVKM. After removal of 6 bases from V and 7 bases from J, the junction contained 9 bases not matched to a gene. The CDR3 DNA follows: TGTGCCAGCAGCCAACACAGGGGATCGAATTCACCCCTCCACTTT. As protein: CASSQHRGSNSPLHF. The full variable domain, with the rest looked up from reference TRBV28 and TRBJ1-6, is DVKVTQSSRYLVKRTGEKVFLECVQDMDHENMFWYRQDPGLGLRLIYFSYDVKMKEKGDIPEGYSVSREKKERFSLILESASTNQTSMYLCASSQHRGSNSPLHFGNGTRLTVT.

The rearrangement joins TRBV19 to TRBJ1-6; 8 nucleotides align to TRBD1. J was trimmed by 5 bases and V by 4 bases; bases with no gene match: 4. This CDR3 spans 15 amino acids. Germline CDR1 and CDR2: LNHDA and SQIVND (reference sequence). The CDR3: CASSSGQGDNSPLHF. The DNA for the CDR3 is TGTGCCAGTAGTAGCGGACAGGGCGATAATTCACCCCTCCACTTT.

The V call is TRBV27, the J call TRBJ2-7, with D possibly called TRBD1 or TRBD2 (5 bases each). Trimming pared 2 bases from V and 0 bases from J, leaving 14 bases between. CDR3 length: 16 amino acids. The germline CDR1 and CDR2 sequences are MNHEY and SMNVEV (reference sequence). The CDR3 sequence: CASSLVGADSSYEQYF. CDR3 DNA: TGTGCCAGCAGTTTAGTCGGGGCAGACAGCTCCTACGAGCAGTACTTC.

This sequence joins TRBV19 and TRBJ1-2; D is unresolved. V lost 3 bases, J lost 6 bases, and 14 bases lay in between. Germline V CDR1 and CDR2: LNHDA, SQIVND (reference sequence). This CDR3 comprises 14 residues. In DNA form, the CDR3 reads TGTGCCAGTAGTATTCCCCCGGGATCCAATGGCTACACCTTC. Translation gives CASSIPPGSNGYTF. The full variable domain, rest sourced from reference TRBV19 and TRBJ1-2, is DGGITQSPKYLFRKEGQNVTLSCEQNLNHDAMYWYRQDPGQGLRLIYYSQIVNDFQKGDIAEGYSVSREKKESFPLTVTSAQKNPTAFYLCASSIPPGSNGYTFGSGTRLTVV.

V usage is TRBV10-3 and J usage is TRBJ2-7, with 8 nucleotides matching TRBD2. V was clipped by 7 bases and J by 2 bases; unmatched bases: 4. This CDR3 has 13 amino acids. CDR1 ENHRY and CDR2 SYGVKD come from the germline V gene. The chain's CDR3 is CAINSGEPYEQYF. CDR3 nucleotides: TGTGCCATCAATAGCGGGGAACCCTACGAGCAGTACTTC.

This clone was detected only once. The J gene is TRBJ2-1, the V gene TRBV29-1; 7 positions agree with TRBD2. This CDR3 has 16 amino acids. Germline CDR1 is SQVTM and CDR2 is ANQGSEA. V lost 4 bases to trimming and J lost 4 bases; unmatched junction nucleotides: 13. The CDR3 DNA follows: TGCAGCGTTGGGGGCGGGAGCAGCCCCCTATACAATGAGCAGTTCTTC. This codes for CSVGGGSSPLYNEQFF.

The chain recombines TRBV19 with TRBJ1-1, with 11 bases that match TRBD1. Germline assignment: CDR1 LNHDA and CDR2 SQIVND (reference sequence). The CDR3 length is 14 residues. The V and J ends lost 9 bases and 5 bases, in that order; junction bases with no gene match: 8. This CDR3 is CASGTGGSRTEAFF. The DNA for the CDR3 is TGTGCCAGCGGGACAGGGGGTAGTCGGACTGAAGCTTTCTTT.

This clone was found once. This chain connects TRBV5-1 to TRBJ2-1; 12 positions match TRBD2. Trimming removed 6 bases from V and 9 bases from J; junction bases left unmatched: 7. CDR1 is SGHRS, CDR2 YFSETQ, per germline. The CDR3 extends over 14 amino acids. CDR3 residues: CASTTSGRSGEQFF. The CDR3, as DNA: TGCGCCAGCACGACTAGCGGGAGATCAGGTGAGCAGTTCTTC.

This clone was picked up one time. The chain has TRBV6-6 and TRBJ1-1; the D gene is possibly TRBD1 (6 bases). The V and J ends lost 2 bases and 5 bases respectively, with 15 bases between them. The CDR3 is made up of 15 amino acids. Germline values: CDR1 MNHNY, CDR2 SVGAGI (reference sequence). This chain's CDR3 is CASSYGGQGTTEAFF. The CDR3 region has the DNA TGTGCCAGCAGTTACGGGGGCCAGGGAACGACTGAAGCTTTCTTT.

The genes are TRBV28 and TRBJ1-1; 7 bases agree with TRBD1. CDR1 is MDHEN, CDR2 SYDVKM, per germline. With V trimmed by 2 bases and J by 4 bases, 4 bases remained unmatched. This CDR3 spans 14 amino acids. CDR3 residues: CASSLGQGGTEAFF. CDR3 sequence (DNA): TGTGCCAGCAGTTTAGGGCAGGGGGGCACTGAAGCTTTCTTT.

The chain uses TRBV29-1 and TRBJ2-1; D not resolved. Germline CDR1 reads SQVTM; CDR2 reads ANQGSEA. CDR3 size: 11 residues. V lost 3 bases and J 6 bases, leaving 6 bases between the germline ends. The CDR3, as DNA: TGCAGCGTTGATGGAGTCAATGAGCAGTTCTTC. Protein sequence: CSVDGVNEQFF.

This chain links TRBV5-1 with TRBJ1-3; weak D call: TRBD1 (5 bases). This CDR3 contains 16 residues. V shed 0 bases and J shed 4 bases, with 14 bases lying between them. Germline V CDR1 and CDR2: SGHRS, YFSETQ. The CDR3 reads CASSLAGAAGGNTIYF. Written as DNA, the CDR3 is TGCGCCAGCAGCTTGGCTGGGGCCGCCGGCGGAAACACCATATATTTT.

Comments on this clone: Germline is not matched at one junction end, which may reflect a read error. This chain links TRBV27 with TRBJ1-1; no clear D gene. Germline V lookup: CDR1 MNHEY, CDR2 SMNVEV (reference sequence). The CDR3 runs 13 residues. CDR3 sequence: CASTLSPTMEAFF. In nucleotides, the CDR3 is TGTGCCAGCACTTTATCCCCCACGATGGAAGCTTTCTTT.

A few counts support this clone. The V gene is TRBV5-5, the J gene TRBJ1-1; a possible D gene is TRBD1 (6 bases). This CDR3 region has 13 residues. The ends were cut back, 3 bases at V and 5 bases at J, with 11 bases in the middle. The germline V gene has CDR1 SGHKS and CDR2 YYEKEE (reference sequence). The CDR3 nucleotides read TGTGCCAGCAGCTCTTACAGGGATACTGAAGCTTTCTTT. This sequence encodes CASSSYRDTEAFF.

This rearrangement joins TRBV28 to TRBJ1-2; D uncertain. Germline V gene lookup returns CDR1 MDHEN and CDR2 SYDVKM. V dropped 3 bases and J dropped 8 bases, with 13 bases sitting between them. CDR3 size: 13 residues. The chain's CDR3 is CASSFLPSGGYTF. DNA for the CDR3: TGTGCCAGCAGTTTTCTACCGTCGGGAGGCTACACCTTC.

The rearrangement links TRBV2 to TRBJ2-3; D not certain. This CDR3 contains 14 residues. Germline V gene sequence: CDR1 SNHLY, CDR2 FYNNEI. The V gene lost 6 bases and the J gene lost 4 bases, with 14 bases spanning the gap. CDR3 in amino acids: CASRSALDSDTQYF. As DNA, the CDR3 is TGTGCCAGCAGAAGTGCGTTGGATTCAGATACGCAGTATTTT.

The chain employs TRBV28 and TRBJ1-4; tentatively, D is TRBD1 (5 bases). The CDR3 is made up of 13 amino acids. Trimming took off 8 bases at V and 7 bases at J, with 14 bases between the two ends. The germline V gene has CDR1 MDHEN and CDR2 SYDVKM. Here the CDR3 DNA reads TGTGCCAGCGGCGCCCCAGGGAGTGAAAAACTGTTTTTT. This encodes CASGAPGSEKLFF.

V usage is TRBV11-2 and J usage is TRBJ2-3; D call uncertain. The CDR3 covers 12 residues. The V and J ends lost 5 bases and 4 bases respectively, with 7 bases between them. Germline V gene sequence: CDR1 SGHAT, CDR2 FQNNGV. CDR3 sequence reads: CASSQGSDTQYF. The CDR3 region has the DNA TGTGCCAGCAGCCAAGGGTCAGATACGCAGTATTTT.

This clone was counted a single time. V gene TRBV20-1 combines with J gene TRBJ1-3; D gene ambiguous. Trimming removed 3 bases from V and 4 bases from J, with 7 bases in between. Germline CDR1 and CDR2: DFQATT and SNEGSKA (reference sequence). The CDR3 is 12 amino acids. CDR3 region: CSASFGGNTIYF. CDR3 DNA: TGCAGTGCTAGTTTTGGGGGAAACACCATATATTTT.

This clone showed up just once. The rearrangement links TRBV28 to TRBJ2-1; D is undetermined. The V end lost 5 bases, the J end lost 6 bases, and 17 bases lay between the germline ends. Germline CDR1 MDHEN, CDR2 SYDVKM. This CDR3 region has 15 residues. The CDR3 here is CASSAFRYQGNEQFF. In nucleotides, the CDR3 is TGTGCCAGCAGTGCCTTCCGGTACCAAGGCAATGAGCAGTTCTTC.

The chain combines TRBV5-1 with TRBJ1-6, with TRBD1 matching over 11 bases. Looked up from germline, CDR1 is SGHRS and CDR2 is YFSETQ. The CDR3 is 16 amino acids. Trimming removed 0 bases from V and 9 bases from J; junction bases left unmatched: 5. In nucleotides, the CDR3 is TGCGCCAGCAGCTTGGCCGCCGGGACAGGGGGTTCACCCCTCCACTTT. This encodes CASSLAAGTGGSPLHF.